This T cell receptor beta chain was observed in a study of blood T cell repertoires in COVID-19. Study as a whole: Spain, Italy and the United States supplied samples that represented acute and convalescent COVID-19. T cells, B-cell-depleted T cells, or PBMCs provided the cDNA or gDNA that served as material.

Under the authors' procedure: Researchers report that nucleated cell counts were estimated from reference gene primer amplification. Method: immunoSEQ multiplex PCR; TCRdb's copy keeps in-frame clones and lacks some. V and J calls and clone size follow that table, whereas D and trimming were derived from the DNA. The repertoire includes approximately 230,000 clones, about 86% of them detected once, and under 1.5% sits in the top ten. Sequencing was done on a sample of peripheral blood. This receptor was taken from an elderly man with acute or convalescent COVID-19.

In nucleotides, the CDR3 is TGTGCCCCGCGGGCGGGCTTCGAAGCTTTCTTT. It yields the protein CAPRAGFEAFF. The chain uses TRBV6-5 and TRBJ1-1; D is uncertain. V was cut by 11 bases and J by 8 bases, with 15 bases left in between. CDR1 and CDR2 (germline): MNHEY, SVGAGI. This CDR3 is built from 11 residues.